The source of this TCR beta chain is a study of naive and memory T cell subsets. Study-wide results and limits: Clonotypes are single alpha or beta chains, not paired receptors. Over 95% of naive TCR sequences appeared only once after error correction, unlike memory subsets.

This clonotype came up many times. Antigen unknown. Both TRBC1 and TRBC2 were covered by a beta constant-region primer of two equimolar oligonucleotides. Via MiXCR, TCRdb re-called the UMI-ligation and nested PCR reads, giving one row per CDR3 protein. The data contain around 35,000 distinct CDR3 sequences, about an eighth of them seen just once; the ten biggest clones take up 22%. The junction had 16 bases not matched to a gene; V was cut back by 7 bases and J by 4 bases. CDR1 and CDR2 from the germline V gene are SGHRS and YFSETQ. The CDR3 totals 16 residues. Sorting gates: effector memory CD45RA-CD27-, EMRA CD45RA+CD27-.

The chain links TRBV5-1 to TRBJ2-5; TRBD1 matches at 7 bases. The TCR sequence derives from a human donor in good health. The sequenced sample consisted of effector memory CD4+ T cells from blood. Subset denoted: effector memory, CD45RA- CD27-. DNA of the CDR3: TGCGCCAGCGCACCCGGACTTAATTCAGGGGGAGAGACCCAGTACTTC. Residues: CASAPGLNSGGETQYF.